The T cell receptor beta chain under discussion was sequenced for a study of shared clonotypes between healthy human individuals. It was 150 to 200 ng DNA, 31,000 or so T cell genomes, that sorted-subset replicate PCRs used. Produced via immunoSEQ multiplex PCR; TCRdb's table is partial and in-frame only. Among 2 million to 2.5 million clones listed, less than 95% were seen once. The naive CD8 subset, CD45RO-negative cells positively selected for CCR7, excluded terminally differentiated effector memory CD45RA+ cells. There were no recent acute infections or vaccinations among the donors, who were healthy HIV-negative adults. Between the trimmed V and J ends, which lost 4 bases and 5 bases, there was a span of 14 bases. Looked up from germline, CDR1 is LNHNV and CDR2 is YYDKDF (reference sequence). This CDR3 has 14 residues.

The chain carries TRBV15 and TRBJ2-5; the D is unclear. This receptor was taken from a young man in good health. Sequenced material: naive CD8+ T cells sorted from blood. CDR3 bases: TGTGCCACCAGCACCCCCCCTGGTTTGGAGACCCAGTACTTC. As protein: CATSTPPGLETQYF.